This is a list of T cell receptor beta chains from one sample in a study of cytomegalovirus exposure and HLA in healthy donors. Generated by immunoSEQ multiplex PCR, the TCRdb table keeps only in-frame clones and is missing some. The data hold 70,000 or so clones, with 68% observed a single time. Sample: PBMCs. The receptors stem from a woman aged 25-40 years in good health and CMV-seronegative. Both conserved end residues are part of each CDR3. The order of the fields is clone size, J gene, D gene, V gene, CDR3 protein, CDR3 DNA. A D gene is named only where the DNA matches it firmly. Clone size is stated in some rows and not others, as once, few, many or a class when expanded.

-	TRBJ2-3	TRBD1	TRBV6-4	CASSPRGPSTDTQYF	TGTGCCAGCAGTCCCAGGGGGCCGAGCACAGATACGCAGTATTTT
-	TRBJ1-2	TRBD1	TRBV6-1	CASSQPGQGTYGYTF	TGTGCCAGCAGTCAACCAGGACAGGGGACTTATGGCTACACCTTC
once	TRBJ2-7	TRBD1	TRBV12-5	CASAPPSGQGEQYF	TGTGCTAGTGCCCCCCCGTCGGGACAGGGCGAGCAGTACTTC
-	TRBJ1-6	-	TRBV28	CASSKRDLNSPLHF	TGTGCCAGCAGTAAGCGGGACCTCAATTCACCCCTCCACTTT
many	TRBJ2-5	-	TRBV7-2	CASSRGGARETQYF	TGTGCCAGCAGCCGAGGGGGGGCGCGGGAGACCCAGTACTTC
once	TRBJ1-1	-	TRBV30	CACSRGGGTEAFF	TGTGCCTGCTCGCGGGGTGGGGGCACTGAAGCTTTCTTT
few	TRBJ2-3	-	TRBV5-8	CASSLGRGDTQYF	TGTGCCAGCAGCTTGGGTCGGGGGGATACGCAGTATTTT
-	TRBJ1-6	-	TRBV6-5	CASLNYGGASSPLHF	TGTGCCAGCCTAAATTATGGGGGGGCTAGTTCACCCCTCCACTTT
-	TRBJ2-7	TRBD1	TRBV7-3	CASSLDRGYEQYF	TGTGCCAGCAGCCTGGACAGGGGCTACGAGCAGTACTTC
once	TRBJ1-2	-	TRBV28	CASSLGGSTGTTYGYTF	TGTGCCAGCAGTTTAGGTGGCAGTACCGGGACAACCTATGGCTACACCTTC
-	TRBJ1-2	-	TRBV5-6	CASSLAYGYTF	TGTGCCAGCAGCTTGGCTTATGGCTACACCTTC
-	TRBJ2-5	-	TRBV15	CATSRGQGSGETQYF	TGTGCCACCAGCAGAGGTCAGGGGAGTGGGGAGACCCAGTACTTC
-	TRBJ2-7	TRBD2	TRBV4-1	CASSQGSGTAYEQYF	TGCGCCAGCAGCCAAGGTAGCGGGACCGCCTACGAGCAGTACTTC
-	TRBJ2-5	TRBD2	TRBV6-1	CASSEGASGAKYQETQYF	TGTGCCAGCAGTGAAGGGGCTAGCGGGGCTAAATATCAAGAGACCCAGTACTTC
once	TRBJ2-5	-	TRBV2	CAVSPSYNTETQYF	TGTGCCGTCAGTCCTAGCTATAATACAGAGACCCAGTACTTC
-	TRBJ2-7	TRBD2	TRBV7-8	CASSPSGGYLGEQYF	TGTGCCAGCAGCCCTAGCGGGGGTTACCTGGGCGAGCAGTACTTC
-	TRBJ2-1	TRBD1	TRBV6-5	CASSKGAWSYNEQFF	TGTGCCAGCAGTAAGGGGGCTTGGTCCTACAATGAGCAGTTCTTC